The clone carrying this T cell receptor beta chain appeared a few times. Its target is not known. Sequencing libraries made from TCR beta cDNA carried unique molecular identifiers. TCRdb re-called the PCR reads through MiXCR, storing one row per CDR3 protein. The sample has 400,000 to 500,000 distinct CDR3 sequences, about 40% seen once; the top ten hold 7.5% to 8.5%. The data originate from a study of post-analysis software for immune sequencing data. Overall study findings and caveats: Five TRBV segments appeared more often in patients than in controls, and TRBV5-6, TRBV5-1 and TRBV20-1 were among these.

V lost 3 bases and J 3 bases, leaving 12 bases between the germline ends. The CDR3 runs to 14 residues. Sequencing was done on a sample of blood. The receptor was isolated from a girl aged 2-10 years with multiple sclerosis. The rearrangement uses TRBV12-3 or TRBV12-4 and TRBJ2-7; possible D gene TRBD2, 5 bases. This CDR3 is CASSLERAYYEQYF. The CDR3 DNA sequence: TGTGCCAGCAGTTTGGAGAGGGCTTACTACGAGCAGTACTTC.